This T cell receptor beta chain is from a study of cytomegalovirus exposure and HLA in healthy donors. The table came from immunoSEQ multiplex PCR; TCRdb's copy has only in-frame clones and leaves some out. The sample has over 150,000 clones; around nine tenths are singletons. Sequencing input: PBMCs. The clonotype originates from a man between 18 and 35 years old in good health and CMV-seropositive.

The CDR3 region is CASSYLGGAGEQYF. CDR3 in DNA: TGTGCCAGCAGTTACTTAGGGGGCGCAGGCGAGCAGTACTTC. The gene calls are TRBV6-5 and TRBJ2-7; 7 bases are a match to TRBD1. Germline CDR1 MNHEY, CDR2 SVGAGI. This CDR3 has 14 residues. The V gene end was trimmed by 1 base and the J gene end by 6 bases; junction bases not matched to a gene: 6.